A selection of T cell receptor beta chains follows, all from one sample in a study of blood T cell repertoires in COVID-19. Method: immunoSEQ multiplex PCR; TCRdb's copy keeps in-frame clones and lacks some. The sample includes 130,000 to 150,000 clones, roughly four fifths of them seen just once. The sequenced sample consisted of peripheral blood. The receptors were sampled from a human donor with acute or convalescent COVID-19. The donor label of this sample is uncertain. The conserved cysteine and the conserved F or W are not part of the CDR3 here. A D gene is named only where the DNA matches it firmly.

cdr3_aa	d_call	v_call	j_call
ASSFRQGSDTQY	TRBD1	TRBV5-4	TRBJ2-3
ASRREAGQADTQY	.	TRBV2	TRBJ2-3
ASTLGQGGSPLH	TRBD1	TRBV9	TRBJ1-6
ASSHWGTGGPYEQY	TRBD1	TRBV6-5	TRBJ2-7
ASRRVPNYGYT	.	TRBV2	TRBJ1-2
ASSGPGLPLETQY	.	TRBV25-1	TRBJ2-5
ASSRDFQETQY	.	TRBV19	TRBJ2-5
ASSWGGTSGNTIY	.	TRBV7-9	TRBJ1-3
ASSLGVGADNSPLH	.	TRBV5-8	TRBJ1-6
ASRGGEAVGNTIY	.	TRBV2	TRBJ1-3
ASTHQGDTEAF	TRBD1	TRBV6-5	TRBJ1-1
ASTPGYRSYT	.	TRBV6-6	TRBJ1-2
ASSLGLQETQY	.	TRBV5-6	TRBJ2-5
AISLLAGGSYNEQF	TRBD2	TRBV10-3	TRBJ2-1
ASTADSQNYGYT	.	TRBV19	TRBJ1-2
ASTLYGTGGYGYT	TRBD1	TRBV19	TRBJ1-2
ASSQSASGTPPGEQF	.	TRBV4-1	TRBJ2-1
ATSPRGGSYGYT	.	TRBV5-1	TRBJ1-2
ASREGLAGADTQY	TRBD2	TRBV5-1	TRBJ2-3
ASSQSGGADYEQY	.	TRBV23-1	TRBJ2-7
ASSFSGGLQETQY	TRBD2	TRBV6-5	TRBJ2-5
ASSLVSGVGEKLF	.	TRBV5-1	TRBJ1-4
ASSSGTGGRQPQH	TRBD1	TRBV6-2/TRBV6-3	TRBJ1-5
SASGDRGLGTEAF	TRBD1	TRBV20-1	TRBJ1-1
ASTYDRGGTEAF	TRBD1	TRBV5-1	TRBJ1-1
ASRGRPGQERVYGYT	TRBD1	TRBV28	TRBJ1-2
ASSHAGRNEQF	.	TRBV5-4	TRBJ2-1
ASSIPTDRGDGEAF	TRBD1	TRBV19	TRBJ1-1
ASWGDDTQY	.	TRBV7-2	TRBJ2-3
ASSWTGAYNEQF	TRBD1	TRBV7-9	TRBJ2-1